This TCR beta chain was sequenced for a study of T cell responses to AZD1222 COVID-19 vaccine. The assay was immunoSEQ multiplex PCR, and TCRdb's table has in-frame clones only and misses some. The sample lists around 65,000 clones; 83% were seen once. Second-dose groups at about 4 or about 12 weeks were pooled. Study results and limitations: The repertoires were collected only after the peak T cell response. Unmutated regions of variants are reportedly targeted by nearly half of spike-specific TCRs. The number of AZD1222 recipients seropositive at baseline was only five or six.

On this clone itself: No antigen is known for it.

CDR1 is MNHEY and CDR2 is SVGAGI in the germline V gene. Trimming removed 8 bases from V and 7 bases from J, with 15 bases in between. This CDR3 contains 13 residues. This clonotype was obtained from an adult who received the AZD1222 COVID-19 vaccine. The source material was peripheral blood, sampled 28 days after the second AZD1222 dose. The gene calls are TRBV6-5 and TRBJ1-5, with a possible D match to TRBD1 (5 bases). CDR3 residues: CASYGHEGQPQHF. CDR3 nucleotides: TGTGCCAGCTACGGACATGAGGGCCAGCCCCAGCATTTT.